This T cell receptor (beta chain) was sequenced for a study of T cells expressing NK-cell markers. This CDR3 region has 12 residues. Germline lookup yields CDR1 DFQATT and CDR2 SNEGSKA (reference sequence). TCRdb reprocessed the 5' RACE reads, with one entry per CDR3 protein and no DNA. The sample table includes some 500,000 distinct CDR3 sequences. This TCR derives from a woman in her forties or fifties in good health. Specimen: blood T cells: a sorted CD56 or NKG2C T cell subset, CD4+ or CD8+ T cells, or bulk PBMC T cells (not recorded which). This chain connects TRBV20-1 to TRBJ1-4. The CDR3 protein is CSARGEDEKLFF.